The present T cell receptor beta chain was sequenced within a study of monozygotic twins with cystic fibrosis. Germline assignment: CDR1 SGHNT and CDR2 YYREEE (reference sequence). J lost 6 bases, V lost 3 bases, and 5 bases had no gene match. This CDR3 region has 16 residues. The assay was immunoSEQ multiplex PCR, and TCRdb's table has in-frame clones only and misses some. The table has about 24,000 clones, around 87% seen once. Overall study findings and caveats: J usage was most co-twin-similar in 8 of 16 pairs, V in 13.

Comments on this clone: Its target is not known.

Sample: blood. The gene calls are TRBV5-4 and TRBJ2-1; TRBD2 matches 14 bases. The receptor was isolated from a woman between 25 and 40 years old with cystic fibrosis. The CDR3 region has the DNA TGTGCCAGCAGCTCTGGAGGGACTAGCGGGGGCAATGAGCAGTTCTTC. As protein: CASSSGGTSGGNEQFF. The entire variable domain, with the rest obtained from reference TRBV5-4 and TRBJ2-1, is as follows: ETGVTQSPTHLIKTRGQQVTLRCSSQSGHNTVSWYQQALGQGPQFIFQYYREEENGRGNFPPRFSGLQFPNYSSELNVNALELDDSALYLCASSSGGTSGGNEQFFGPGTRLTVL.